These 4 T cell receptor beta chains share one sample of origin, sequenced in a study of molecular identifiers for immune sequencing clone quantification. TCRdb passed the PCR reads through MiXCR, listing each CDR3 protein once. The sample holds over 600,000 distinct CDR3 sequences, about 20% seen once. The sequenced material came from naive CD8+ T cells from blood, with Jurkat cell RNA spiked in. The subset here: FACS-sorted CD8+CD4-CCR7+CD45RA+ naive T cells. The source of these receptors is a human donor in good health. Some libraries in this study had Jurkat cell RNA spiked in.

This chain connects TRBV24-1 to TRBJ2-2; possibly TRBD2 for D (6 bases). The CDR3 loop spans 13 amino acids. Germline V gives CDR1 KGHDR, CDR2 SFDVKD. V was cut by 1 base and J by 8 bases, with 7 bases left in between. This CDR3 is CATSDFAGGELFF. DNA for the CDR3: TGTGCCACCAGTGATTTCGCGGGAGGGGAGCTGTTTTTT.

This clonotype was detected a few times. Germline and junction disagree at one end, which may indicate a read error. The chain recombines TRBV13 with TRBJ2-7; D may be TRBD1 (5 bases). CDR1 is PRHDT and CDR2 is FYEKMQ in the germline V gene (reference sequence). CDR3 length: 13 residues. This CDR3 reads CASSPRVPAERYF. CDR3 DNA sequence: TGTGCCAGCAGCCCCAGGGTACCCGCCGAGCGGTACTTC.

The J gene is TRBJ1-2, the V gene TRBV12-3 or TRBV12-4, with D unresolved. This CDR3 is 14 amino acids long. Trimming removed 1 base from V and 2 bases from J, with 8 bases in between. In DNA, the CDR3 is TGTGCCAGCAGTTTAGTCTCCAGGAACTATGGCTACACCTTC. This gives the protein CASSLVSRNYGYTF.

The table lists this clonotype with many counts. V is TRBV7-9 and J is TRBJ1-1; tentative D call: TRBD1 (5 bases). This CDR3 is 16 amino acids long. Trimming took off 7 bases at V and 1 base at J, with 19 bases between the two ends. Germline lookup yields CDR1 SEHNR and CDR2 FQNEAQ (reference sequence). The CDR3 region is CASTVLQDRWNTEAFF. The CDR3 DNA follows: TGTGCCAGCACCGTACTCCAAGACAGATGGAACACTGAAGCTTTCTTT.